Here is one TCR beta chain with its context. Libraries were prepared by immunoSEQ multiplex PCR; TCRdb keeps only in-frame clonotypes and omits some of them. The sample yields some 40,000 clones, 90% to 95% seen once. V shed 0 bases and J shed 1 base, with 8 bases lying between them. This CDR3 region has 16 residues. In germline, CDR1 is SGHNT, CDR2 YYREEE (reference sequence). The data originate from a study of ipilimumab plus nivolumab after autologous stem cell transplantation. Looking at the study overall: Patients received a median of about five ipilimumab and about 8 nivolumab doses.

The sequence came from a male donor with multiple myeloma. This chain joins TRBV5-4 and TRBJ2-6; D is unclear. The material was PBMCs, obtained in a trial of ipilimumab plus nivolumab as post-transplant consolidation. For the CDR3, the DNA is TGTGCCAGCAGCTTGGATGTAGGGTCTGGGGCCAACGTCCTGACTTTC. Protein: CASSLDVGSGANVLTF.